This TCR beta chain originates from a study of OX40 agonist ivuxolimab in advanced cancers. About the research overall: Intravenous ivuxolimab at 0.01 to 10 mg/kg was given to patients every 2 weeks.

Study-level points and caveats: Relative to CD4+, CD8+ T cells held more expanded clones on average.

On this clone: Its antigen is still unknown.

Sequencing used immunoSEQ multiplex PCR; TCRdb keeps in-frame clones, though not all of them. This table holds about 98,000 clones, just under 95% found once. The germline CDR1 and CDR2 sequences are SGHTA and FQGNSA. The CDR3 sequence is 15 residues long. Trimming at V came to 5 bases and at J to 4 bases, leaving 5 bases not matched to a gene. The material sequenced was CD4+ or CD8+ T cells sorted from blood, taken in a trial of the OX40 agonist ivuxolimab. The chain links TRBV7-2 to TRBJ2-1, with 10 bases identical to TRBD1. This clonotype was obtained from an adult with an advanced solid tumor such as melanoma, head and neck, liver or kidney cancer. CDR3 residues: CASSKDRGRYNEQFF. CDR3 DNA sequence: TGTGCCAGCAGCAAGGACAGGGGGAGGTACAATGAGCAGTTCTTC.